These 25 T cell receptor beta chains originate from one sample sequenced in a study of T cell responses to AZD1222 COVID-19 vaccine. TCRdb's copy holds only in-frame clones and misses some; the assay was immunoSEQ multiplex PCR. Here the sample spans more than 65,000 clones, about 78% being singletons. The source was peripheral blood, collected on day 0 of AZD1222 vaccination. These receptors were taken from an adult in good health.

This clone was seen only a few times. The J gene is TRBJ2-5, the V gene TRBV7-2, with 7 nucleotides matching TRBD1. Germline CDR1 and CDR2: SGHTA and FQGNSA. V dropped 0 bases and J dropped 4; count of bases not matched to a gene: 8. The CDR3 runs 16 residues. The CDR3 sequence: CASSLASRGGGETQYF. For the CDR3, the DNA is TGTGCCAGCAGCTTAGCGAGTAGAGGGGGCGGAGAGACCCAGTACTTC.

The chain couples TRBV19 to TRBJ1-4; D gene unclear. Germline V gene sequence: CDR1 LNHDA, CDR2 SQIVND (reference sequence). The CDR3 totals 12 residues. Between the trimmed V and J ends, which lost 5 bases and 3 bases, there was a span of 4 bases. CDR3 sequence: CASSASNEKLFF. In DNA form, the CDR3 reads TGTGCCAGTAGTGCGTCTAATGAAAAACTGTTTTTT.

V is TRBV19 and J is TRBJ2-3; TRBD2 matches 9 bases. This CDR3 spans 16 amino acids. After removal of 4 bases from V and 0 bases from J, the junction contained 5 bases not matched to a gene. Germline V lookup: CDR1 LNHDA, CDR2 SQIVND (reference sequence). Here the CDR3 reads CASSKASGTSTDTQYF. The CDR3 DNA follows: TGTGCCAGTAGTAAGGCTAGCGGGACTAGCACAGATACGCAGTATTTT.

This rearrangement joins TRBV7-2 to TRBJ2-5; 8 bases fit TRBD2. The CDR3 is 15 amino acids. J was trimmed by 1 base and V by 7 bases; bases with no gene match: 8. Germline CDR1 and CDR2: SGHTA and FQGNSA. DNA of the CDR3: TGTGCCAGCAACGTTGTAGCGGGGACCCAAGAGACCCAGTACTTC. Amino acid sequence: CASNVVAGTQETQYF.

The table lists this clone with a few counts. V is TRBV7-9 and J is TRBJ2-1; 13 nucleotides align to TRBD2. This CDR3 region has 17 residues. Germline loops: CDR1 SEHNR, CDR2 FQNEAQ (reference sequence). With V trimmed by 5 bases and J by 6 bases, 10 bases remained unmatched. Here the CDR3 DNA reads TGTGCCAGCAGCATAACGAGACTAGCGGGAGGAGGCAATGAGCAGTTCTTC. Amino acids: CASSITRLAGGGNEQFF.

This clone was observed a few times. The junction shows a germline mismatch at one end, possibly a read error. This chain links TRBV23-1 with TRBJ2-6; the D gene is possibly TRBD2 (6 bases). TRBV23-1 is filed as an ORF, its function uncertain. This CDR3 contains 24 residues. CDR3 sequence: CASSSVWGTPLLLQALSEANVLTF. The CDR3 nucleotides read TGCGCCAGCAGTAGTGTATGGGGGACTCCACTCCTACTCCAGGCCCTCTCTGAGGCCAACGTCCTGACTTTC.

The chain couples TRBV19 to TRBJ2-1; the match to TRBD2 covers 9 bases. CDR3 length: 16 amino acids. After removal of 4 bases from V and 8 bases from J, the junction contained 12 bases not matched to a gene. Germline CDR1 reads LNHDA; CDR2 reads SQIVND (reference sequence). CDR3 protein: CASSTVAGEGPDEQFF. The DNA of the CDR3 is TGTGCCAGTAGTACCGTAGCGGGAGAGGGCCCAGATGAGCAGTTCTTC.

The chain couples TRBV5-1 to TRBJ2-2; no firm D call. The germline CDR1 and CDR2 sequences are SGHRS and YFSETQ. This CDR3 is built from 14 residues. Trimming shortened V by 2 bases and J by 1 base, and 6 bases separated the two germline ends. The DNA for the CDR3 is TGCGCCAGCAGCTTTTCCCTGAACACCGGGGAGCTGTTTTTT. Encoded protein: CASSFSLNTGELFF.

The chain combines TRBV29-1 with TRBJ2-7; D may correspond to TRBD1 or TRBD2 (5 bases each). The ends were cut back, 8 bases at V and 3 bases at J, with 14 bases in the middle. This CDR3 is built from 12 residues. In germline, CDR1 is SQVTM, CDR2 ANQGSEA. In DNA form, the CDR3 reads TGCAGCTCCTTGGGGGTCGGCTACGAGCAGTACTTC. Translating gives CSSLGVGYEQYF.

The chain uses TRBV4-2 and TRBJ1-5, with 9 positions matching TRBD1. The CDR3 spans 16 residues. J gave up 0 bases and V 3 bases, and 3 bases lay outside the gene matches. Germline CDR1 LGHNA, CDR2 YNFKEQ. This CDR3 reads CASSQGQGDSNQPQHF. The CDR3 nucleotides are TGTGCCAGCAGCCAGGGACAGGGAGATAGCAATCAGCCCCAGCATTTT.

A few counts support this clone. CDR3 nucleotides: TGTGCCAGCTCAACCTACAACATGGGCGAGCAGTACTTC. Translation gives CASSTYNMGEQYF. This chain joins TRBV18 and TRBJ2-7; no clear D gene. Per the germline V gene, CDR1 is KGHSH and CDR2 is LQKENI. The V and J ends lost 5 bases and 6 bases respectively, with 14 bases between them. The CDR3 loop spans 13 amino acids. Using reference TRBV18 and TRBJ2-7 for the parts outside the CDR3, the full variable domain is NAGVMQNPRHLVRRRGQEARLRCSPMKGHSHVYWYRQLPEEGLKFMVYLQKENIIDESGMPKERFSAEFPKEGPSILRIQQVVRGDSAAYFCASSTYNMGEQYFGPGTRLTVT.

V usage is TRBV21-1 and J usage is TRBJ1-5. TRBV21-1 is tagged as a pseudogene. The length of the CDR3 is 12 residues. CDR3 sequence: CASTWGPQPQHF. DNA of the CDR3: TGTGCCAGCACTTGGGGACCTCAGCCCCAGCATTTT.

V gene TRBV4-3 combines with J gene TRBJ1-2; unclear D gene. This CDR3 is 15 amino acids long. The V end was cut by 1 base, the J end by 5 bases, with 14 bases between. CDR1 LGHNA and CDR2 YSLEER come from the germline V gene. The CDR3 region has the DNA TGCGCCAGCAGCCAAGGTTACGTGGGAGGGTATGGCTACACCTTC. Translated, it gives CASSQGYVGGYGYTF.

The genes are TRBV7-9 and TRBJ2-1, with D possibly TRBD2 on 6 matching bases. Trimming took 4 bases from V and 1 from J, leaving 11 bases between them. This CDR3 contains 15 residues. From germline, CDR1 is SEHNR and CDR2 FQNEAQ (reference sequence). The CDR3 reads CASSSRGSSYNEQFF. The CDR3 DNA sequence: TGTGCCAGCAGCTCGCGGGGTAGTTCCTACAATGAGCAGTTCTTC.

V gene TRBV9 combines with J gene TRBJ1-3; D not certain. The germline V and J ends were trimmed by 3 bases and 0 bases, with 13 bases remaining between them. This CDR3 spans 16 amino acids. Germline V gene sequence: CDR1 SGDLS, CDR2 YYNGEE. The CDR3 region is CASSESSELSGNTIYF. CDR3 nucleotides: TGTGCCAGCAGCGAGTCTTCAGAGCTCTCTGGAAACACCATATATTTT.

This clone came up a few times. V gene TRBV5-1 combines with J gene TRBJ2-3; D gene unclear. The length of the CDR3 is 13 residues. Germline CDR1 and CDR2: SGHRS and YFSETQ. V was pared by 3 bases and J by 2 bases, with 7 bases between. DNA for the CDR3: TGCGCCAGCAGCTCCTCCCCCACAGATACGCAGTATTTT. This sequence encodes CASSSSPTDTQYF.

The chain recombines TRBV7-9 with TRBJ2-7; no clear D gene. CDR1 is SEHNR and CDR2 is FQNEAQ in the germline V gene (reference sequence). V was clipped by 6 bases and J by 4 bases, with 7 bases between them. The CDR3 runs to 11 residues. CDR3 amino acids: CASRSVYEQYF. CDR3 coding DNA: TGTGCCAGCAGATCCGTATACGAGCAGTACTTC. The full variable domain, completed using reference TRBV7-9 and TRBJ2-7, is DTGVSQNPRHKITKRGQNVTFRCDPISEHNRLYWYRQTLGQGPEFLTYFQNEAQLEKSRLLSDRFSAERPKGSFSTLEIQRTEQGDSAMYLCASRSVYEQYFGPGTRLTVT.

The J gene is TRBJ1-1, the V gene TRBV2, with D maybe TRBD1 (5 bases). The CDR3 is made up of 13 amino acids. In germline, CDR1 is SNHLY, CDR2 FYNNEI. V shed 5 bases and J shed 0 bases, with 7 bases lying between them. CDR3 in DNA: TGTGCCAGCAGTTCAGGGATGAACACTGAAGCTTTCTTT. This codes for CASSSGMNTEAFF.

The chain employs TRBV29-1 and TRBJ2-5; 9 bases match TRBD2. CDR3 length equals 11 residues. Germline assignment: CDR1 SQVTM and CDR2 ANQGSEA. The V and J ends lost 4 bases and 7 bases, in that order; junction bases with no gene match: 1. CDR3 DNA: TGCAGCGTTGCAGCGGGGGGGACCCAGTACTTC. Protein: CSVAAGGTQYF.

This clone was observed a handful of times. The rearrangement uses TRBV3-1 (or the pseudogene TRBV3-2) and TRBJ1-1; D gene unclear. In germline, CDR1 is LGHDT, CDR2 YNNKEL (reference sequence). The V and J ends lost 3 bases and 3 bases respectively, with 11 bases between them. The CDR3 loop spans 14 amino acids. In nucleotides, the CDR3 is TGTGCCAGCAGCCATGAGAGTGGAGACACTGAAGCTTTCTTT. Translating it yields CASSHESGDTEAFF.

V gene TRBV7-2 combines with J gene TRBJ2-1; unclear D gene. The germline V gene encodes CDR1 SGHTA and CDR2 FQGNSA. This CDR3 spans 15 amino acids. V was trimmed by 0 bases and J by 5 bases, leaving 11 bases between them. The CDR3 DNA reads TGTGCCAGCAGCTTAGCGGCAGGTAGTAACAATGAGCAGTTCTTC. Encoded protein: CASSLAAGSNNEQFF.

The V and J genes are TRBV3-1 (or the pseudogene TRBV3-2) and TRBJ2-5; D call uncertain. V shed 1 base and J shed 5 bases, with 14 bases lying between them. Germline values: CDR1 LGHDT, CDR2 YNNKEL (reference sequence). The CDR3 consists of 15 residues. CDR3 sequence: CASSQAPRDGETQYF. The CDR3 nucleotides read TGTGCCAGCAGCCAAGCCCCCCGAGACGGGGAGACCCAGTACTTC.

V usage is TRBV12-5 and J usage is TRBJ2-2, with D possibly being TRBD1 (6 bases). CDR3 size: 16 residues. V shed 4 bases and J shed 4 bases, with 16 bases lying between them. Germline V CDR1 and CDR2: LGHNT, FRNRAP. As DNA, the CDR3 is TGTGCTAGTGGTTCGCTCTCCAGGGGTCCCACCGGGGAGCTGTTTTTT. Translating it yields CASGSLSRGPTGELFF.

In this sample, this clone turned up many times. V is TRBV27 and J is TRBJ2-7; TRBD2 is a possible D gene (5 bases). Between the trimmed V and J ends, which lost 6 bases and 3 bases, there was a span of 15 bases. Germline loops: CDR1 MNHEY, CDR2 SMNVEV (reference sequence). This CDR3 is 14 amino acids long. CDR3 DNA: TGTGCCAGCAGCATCCGCGGGTGGGGCTACGAGCAGTACTTC. Its translation: CASSIRGWGYEQYF.

The chain employs TRBV7-2 and TRBJ1-1, with D possibly being TRBD1 (6 bases). Germline values: CDR1 SGHTA, CDR2 FQGNSA. The CDR3 contains 17 residues. Trimming took off 3 bases at V and 4 bases at J, with 21 bases between the two ends. In DNA, the CDR3 is TGTGCCAGCAGCTTCTATCGGGGGGGGCGCACTGGCACTGAAGCTTTCTTT. It is translated as CASSFYRGGRTGTEAFF.